The 9 T cell receptor beta chains listed next were all sequenced from one sample in a study of blood T cells in healthy people across ages (dated by TCRdb to the mid-2010s). Libraries were prepared through 5' RACE. The sequencer listed for this sample is Illumina HiSeq 2500. The second PCR ran for roughly 7 to 12 cycles and used a J-beta primer mix along with a sample-barcoded 5' primer. The public reads were run again by TCRdb, first through fastp at Q25 and then through MiXCR, and only productive beta chains were kept. When rows share a CDR3 protein, they turn into one entry using the most common DNA and genes. The sample includes about 970,000 distinct CDR3 sequences, with about 53% observed a single time. The biggest ten clones account for 20% to 25% of the sample. Material: blood. These TCRs come from a woman aged 55-70 years in good health.

This clonotype was counted at least ten times. The chain links TRBV29-1 to TRBJ2-7; D perhaps matches TRBD1 (5 bases). CDR3 length equals 13 residues. CDR1 is SQVTM, CDR2 ANQGSEA, per germline. V was cut by 3 bases and J by 0 bases, with 9 bases left in between. In DNA form, the CDR3 reads TGCAGCGTTGAGGGGCCGAGCTCCTACGAGCAGTACTTC. Encoded protein: CSVEGPSSYEQYF.

This clonotype was observed a single time. This rearrangement joins TRBV20-1 to TRBJ2-7; 7 positions agree with TRBD2. The CDR3 totals 16 residues. Germline CDR1 DFQATT, CDR2 SNEGSKA (reference sequence). V was pared by 2 bases and J by 4 bases, with 14 bases of the junction left unmatched. The CDR3 is CSARPQLGTIIYEQYF. In DNA, the CDR3 is TGCAGTGCTAGACCCCAATTGGGGACTATAATTTACGAGCAGTACTTC.

The rearrangement links TRBV14 to TRBJ2-5, with a weak D call TRBD1 (6 bases). V shed 4 bases and J shed 11 bases, with 29 bases lying between them. This CDR3 comprises 17 residues. Germline V gene data show CDR1 as SGHDN and CDR2 as FVKESK. The CDR3, as DNA: TGTGCCAGCAGCCCCAAGGCAGGGGCGGGTTCTTTGAATGAGCAGTACTTC. This sequence encodes CASSPKAGAGSLNEQYF.

A remark on this clonotype: One end of the junction fails to match germline, which may point to a read error. The chain carries TRBV4-3 and TRBJ2-3; 13 bases match TRBD2. The CDR3 consists of 16 residues. Per the germline V gene, CDR1 is LGHNA and CDR2 is YSLEER. CDR3 coding DNA: TGCGCCGGCAGCCAAACTAGCGGGGGGGAGGTAGATACGCAGTATTTT. Translated: CAGSQTSGGEVDTQYF.

This clonotype was found many times. CDR3 amino acids: CASSSWTGDEQYF. The CDR3 coding sequence is TGTGCCAGCAGCTCCTGGACAGGGGACGAGCAGTACTTC. V usage is TRBV7-8 and J usage is TRBJ2-7; 9 bases fit TRBD1. This CDR3 comprises 13 residues. V lost 4 bases and J lost 5; bases outside the gene matches: 3. Germline V lookup: CDR1 SGHVS, CDR2 FQNEAQ.

This sequence joins TRBV10-3 and TRBJ2-5; TRBD2 matches 7 bases. The J call may be faulty, since TRBJ2-7 better matches the DNA end. The CDR3 runs 14 residues. Germline CDR1 and CDR2: ENHRY and SYGVKD. CDR3 residues: CAISGGGGTYEQYF. The CDR3 DNA sequence: TGTGCCATCAGTGGAGGCGGGGGAACCTACGAGCAGTACTTC.

This clonotype was observed a few times. The chain has TRBV7-9 and TRBJ2-1; possible D gene TRBD2, 6 bases. Germline V gene data show CDR1 as SEHNR and CDR2 as FQNEAQ (reference sequence). The CDR3 loop spans 15 amino acids. Trimming removed 1 base from V and 3 bases from J, with 10 bases in between. The CDR3 loop is CASSLVMGLYNEQFF. The CDR3 coding sequence is TGTGCCAGCAGCTTAGTAATGGGACTCTACAATGAGCAGTTCTTC.

The V and J genes are TRBV6-5 and TRBJ1-2; D is undetermined. Germline values: CDR1 MNHEY, CDR2 SVGAGI. This CDR3 is 12 amino acids long. Trimming removed 2 bases at V and 7 bases at J, with 8 bases between. The CDR3 here is CASSYGRGGYTF. CDR3 DNA sequence: TGTGCCAGCAGTTACGGCCGGGGTGGCTACACCTTC.

This clonotype was counted between two and nine times. The gene calls are TRBV27 and TRBJ2-4, with TRBD2 matching over 7 bases. The CDR3 consists of 15 residues. Germline values: CDR1 MNHEY, CDR2 SMNVEV (reference sequence). The ends lost 4 bases at V and 6 bases at J; junction bases unmatched: 9. In DNA, the CDR3 is TGTGCCAGCAGTTCGACGGGGGGAGTAGGAAACATTCAGTACTTC. Amino acids: CASSSTGGVGNIQYF.